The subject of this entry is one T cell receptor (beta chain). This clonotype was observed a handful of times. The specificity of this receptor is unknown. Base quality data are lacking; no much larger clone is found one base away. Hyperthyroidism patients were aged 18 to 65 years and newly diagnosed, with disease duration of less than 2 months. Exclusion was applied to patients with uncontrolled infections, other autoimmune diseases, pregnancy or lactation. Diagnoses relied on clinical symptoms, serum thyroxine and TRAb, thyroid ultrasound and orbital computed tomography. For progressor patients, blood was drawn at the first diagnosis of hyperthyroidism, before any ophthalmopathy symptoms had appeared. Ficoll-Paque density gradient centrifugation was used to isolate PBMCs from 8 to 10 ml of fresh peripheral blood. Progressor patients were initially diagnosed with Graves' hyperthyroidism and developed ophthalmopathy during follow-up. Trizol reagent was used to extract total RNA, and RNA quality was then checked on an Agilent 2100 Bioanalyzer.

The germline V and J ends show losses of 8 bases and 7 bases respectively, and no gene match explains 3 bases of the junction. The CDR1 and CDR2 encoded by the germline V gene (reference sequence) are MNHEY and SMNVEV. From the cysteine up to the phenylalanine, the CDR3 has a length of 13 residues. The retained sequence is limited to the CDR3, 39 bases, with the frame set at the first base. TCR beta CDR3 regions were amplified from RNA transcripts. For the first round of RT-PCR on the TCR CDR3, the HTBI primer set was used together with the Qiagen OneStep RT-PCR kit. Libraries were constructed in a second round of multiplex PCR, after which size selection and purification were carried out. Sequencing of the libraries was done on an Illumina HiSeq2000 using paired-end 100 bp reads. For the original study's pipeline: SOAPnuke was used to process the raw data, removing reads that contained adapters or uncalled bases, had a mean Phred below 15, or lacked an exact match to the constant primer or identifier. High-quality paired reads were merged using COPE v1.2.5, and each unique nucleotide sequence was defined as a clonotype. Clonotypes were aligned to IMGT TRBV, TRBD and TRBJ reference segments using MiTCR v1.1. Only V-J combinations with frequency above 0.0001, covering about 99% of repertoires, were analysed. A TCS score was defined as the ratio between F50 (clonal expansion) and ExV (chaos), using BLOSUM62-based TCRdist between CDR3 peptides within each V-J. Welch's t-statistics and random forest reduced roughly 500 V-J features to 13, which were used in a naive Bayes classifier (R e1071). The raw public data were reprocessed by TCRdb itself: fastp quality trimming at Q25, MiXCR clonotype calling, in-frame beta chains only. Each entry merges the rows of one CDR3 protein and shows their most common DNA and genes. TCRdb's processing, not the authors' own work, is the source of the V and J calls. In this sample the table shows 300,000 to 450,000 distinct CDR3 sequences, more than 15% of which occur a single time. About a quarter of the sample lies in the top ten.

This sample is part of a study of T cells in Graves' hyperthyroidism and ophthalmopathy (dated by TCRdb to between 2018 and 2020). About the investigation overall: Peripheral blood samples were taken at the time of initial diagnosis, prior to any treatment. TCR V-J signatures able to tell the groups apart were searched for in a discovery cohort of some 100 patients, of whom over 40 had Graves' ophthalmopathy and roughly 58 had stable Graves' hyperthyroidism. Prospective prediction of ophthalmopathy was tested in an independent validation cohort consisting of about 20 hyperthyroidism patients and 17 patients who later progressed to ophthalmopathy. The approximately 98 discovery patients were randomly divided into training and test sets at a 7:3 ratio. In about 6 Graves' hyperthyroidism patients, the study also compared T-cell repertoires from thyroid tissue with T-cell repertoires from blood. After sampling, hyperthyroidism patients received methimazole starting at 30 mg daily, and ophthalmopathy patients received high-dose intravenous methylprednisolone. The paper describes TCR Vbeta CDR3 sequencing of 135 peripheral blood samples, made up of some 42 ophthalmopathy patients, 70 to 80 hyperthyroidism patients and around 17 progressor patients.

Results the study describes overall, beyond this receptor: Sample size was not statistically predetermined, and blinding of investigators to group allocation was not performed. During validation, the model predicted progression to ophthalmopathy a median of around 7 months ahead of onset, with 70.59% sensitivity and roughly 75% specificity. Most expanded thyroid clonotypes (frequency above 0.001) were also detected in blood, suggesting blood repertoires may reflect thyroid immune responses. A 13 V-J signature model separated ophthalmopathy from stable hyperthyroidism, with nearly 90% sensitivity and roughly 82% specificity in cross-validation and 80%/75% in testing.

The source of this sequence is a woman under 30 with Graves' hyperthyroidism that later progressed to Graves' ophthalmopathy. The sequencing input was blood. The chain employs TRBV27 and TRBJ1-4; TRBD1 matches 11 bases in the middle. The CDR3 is CASWDRGSEKLFF. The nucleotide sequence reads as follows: TGTGCCAGCTGGGACAGGGGGAGTGAAAAACTGTTTTTT. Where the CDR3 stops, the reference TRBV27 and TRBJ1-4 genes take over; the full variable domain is EAQVTQNPRYLITVTGKKLTVTCSQNMNHEYMSWYRQDPGLGLRQIYYSMNVEVTDKGDVPEGYKVSRKEKRNFPLILESPSPNQTSLYFCASWDRGSEKLFFGSGTQLSVL.